The 11 T cell receptor beta chains below come from one sample, sequenced in a study of CD8+ T cells in alopecia areata. Extracted RNA was reverse transcribed, and the resulting cDNA served as sequencing template. Clones were read by immunoSEQ multiplex PCR, and TCRdb kept only the in-frame ones, dropping some. The sample yields about 130,000 clones, roughly three fifths seen once. The specimen was CD4+ T cells sorted from blood, collected at week 0. Receptors were obtained from a human donor with alopecia areata.

As DNA, the CDR3 is TGTGCCAGCAGCGAAAGACAGCGGTATGGCTACACCTTC. Translation: CASSERQRYGYTF. V gene TRBV5-4 combines with J gene TRBJ1-2; perhaps TRBD1 as D (5 bases). Between the trimmed V and J ends, which lost 4 bases and 5 bases, there was a span of 12 bases. The CDR3 has 13 amino acids. Germline values: CDR1 SGHNT, CDR2 YYREEE (reference sequence).

V is TRBV7-9 and J is TRBJ1-1; TRBD1 agrees at 9 bases. The germline V gene has CDR1 SEHNR and CDR2 FQNEAQ (reference sequence). With V trimmed by 6 bases and J by 1 base, 9 bases remained unmatched. This CDR3 has 16 residues. The CDR3 sequence is CASRHGSDRGNTEAFF. Written as DNA, the CDR3 is TGTGCCAGCAGACACGGGTCGGACAGGGGGAACACTGAAGCTTTCTTT.

The chain recombines TRBV19 with TRBJ2-5; a possible D gene is TRBD1 (7 bases). V dropped 5 bases and J dropped 1 base, with 17 bases sitting between them. This CDR3 has 16 residues. Germline V gives CDR1 LNHDA, CDR2 SQIVND (reference sequence). The CDR3, as DNA: TGTGCCAGTAGTTTCCGACAGGGAGGTCTCCAAGAGACCCAGTACTTC. This codes for CASSFRQGGLQETQYF.

The chain joins TRBV5-6 to TRBJ2-1; 7 bases match TRBD1. The germline V gene has CDR1 SGHDT and CDR2 YYEEEE. V gave up 8 bases and J gave up 7 bases; unmatched junction bases: 6. The CDR3 totals 12 residues. The CDR3: CASTTGVNEQFF. The DNA of the CDR3 is TGTGCCAGTACCACAGGGGTGAATGAGCAGTTCTTC.

V usage is TRBV28 and J usage is TRBJ2-7, with D unclear. Trimming took off 5 bases at V and 3 bases at J, with 5 bases between the two ends. The CDR3 runs 11 residues. The germline V gene has CDR1 MDHEN and CDR2 SYDVKM. In nucleotides, the CDR3 is TGTGCCAGCAGTCCGGGCTACGAGCAGTACTTC. Translated, it gives CASSPGYEQYF. The entire variable domain, with the rest obtained from reference TRBV28 and TRBJ2-7, is as follows: DVKVTQSSRYLVKRTGEKVFLECVQDMDHENMFWYRQDPGLGLRLIYFSYDVKMKEKGDIPEGYSVSREKKERFSLILESASTNQTSMYLCASSPGYEQYFGPGTRLTVT.

Only a few counts were recorded for this clone. V gene TRBV6-1 combines with J gene TRBJ2-5, with D possibly being TRBD2 (6 bases). V lost 3 bases and J 3 bases, leaving 11 bases between the germline ends. The CDR3 runs 14 residues. Germline values: CDR1 MNHNS, CDR2 SASEGT. The CDR3 region has the DNA TGTGCCAGCAGTGACCCTAGCGTTGAAGAGACCCAGTACTTC. Protein sequence: CASSDPSVEETQYF.

This clone turned up a few times. This specimen includes other DNA sequences encoding the same CDR3. This rearrangement joins TRBV7-6 to TRBJ1-1; weak D call: TRBD1 (5 bases). The CDR3 covers 13 residues. The ends were cut back, 5 bases at V and 1 base at J, with 8 bases in the middle. Germline V lookup: CDR1 SGHVS, CDR2 FNYEAQ. Here the CDR3 reads CASSLGQNTEAFF. The CDR3 bases are TGTGCCAGCAGCCTCGGACAGAACACTGAAGCTTTCTTT. The whole variable domain, remainder taken from reference TRBV7-6 and TRBJ1-1, is GAGVSQSPRYKVTKRGQDVALRCDPISGHVSLYWYRQALGQGPEFLTYFNYEAQQDKSGLPNDRFSAERPEGSISTLTIQRTEQRDSAMYRCASSLGQNTEAFFGQGTRLTVV.

This clone was recorded once. The genes are TRBV27 and TRBJ2-5; D not certain. Germline V CDR1 and CDR2: MNHEY, SMNVEV (reference sequence). With 5 bases removed from V and 2 bases from J, the gap between germline ends came to 12 bases. This CDR3 region has 14 residues. CDR3 nucleotides: TGTGCCAGCAGTCCCAGGAAGGGACAAGAGACCCAGTACTTC. It yields the protein CASSPRKGQETQYF.

As DNA, the CDR3 is TGTGCCAGCAGTCCGAGGGGCCCGGGAAACACCATATATTTT. Amino acids: CASSPRGPGNTIYF. The chain is built from TRBV6-6 and TRBJ1-3; D may be TRBD1 (5 bases). V was pared by 5 bases and J by 4 bases, with 12 bases between. The CDR3 length is 14 residues. Per germline, CDR1 MNHNY and CDR2 SVGAGI (reference sequence).

The genes are TRBV19 and TRBJ1-2, with D uncertain. The CDR3 has 16 residues. Germline CDR1 is LNHDA and CDR2 is SQIVND (reference sequence). The V end was cut by 1 base, the J end by 0 bases, with 12 bases between. The CDR3 reads CASSIAADWTNYGYTF. The CDR3 nucleotides read TGTGCCAGTAGTATAGCCGCCGACTGGACTAACTATGGCTACACCTTC.

V gene TRBV19 combines with J gene TRBJ2-7, with 8 bases fitting TRBD1. From germline, CDR1 is LNHDA and CDR2 SQIVND (reference sequence). This CDR3 spans 11 amino acids. With 6 bases clipped from V and 5 bases from J, the junction kept 0 bases outside the gene matches. CDR3 DNA: TGTGCCAGTAGGACAGGGGACGAGCAGTACTTC. Its protein is CASRTGDEQYF.